A single sample gave rise to the 10 T cell receptor beta chains below, sequenced in a study of shared clonotypes between healthy human individuals. Using immunoSEQ multiplex PCR, the repertoire was profiled, and TCRdb retains in-frame clones only, with some absent. This table has nearly 500,000 clones, about three quarters appearing once. Sequencing was carried out using PBMCs. The receptor source for this set is a woman between 40 and 55 years old in good health. Some clones in this sample may be carry-over from other donors' samples.

The V gene is TRBV28, the J gene TRBJ1-4, with D hard to call. Deletions cut 1 base from V and 10 bases from J, with 13 bases between. In germline, CDR1 is MDHEN, CDR2 SYDVKM. The CDR3 loop spans 14 amino acids. CDR3 amino acids: CASSLLGQARKLFF. Written as DNA, the CDR3 is TGTGCCAGCAGTTTATTGGGCCAGGCCAGAAAACTGTTTTTT.

A note on this clone: The sample holds other DNA sequences that translate to the same CDR3. The CDR3 here is CASSWGLAVNTGELFF. CDR3 DNA: TGTGCCAGCAGCTGGGGACTAGCGGTTAACACCGGGGAGCTGTTTTTT. This chain joins TRBV5-4 and TRBJ2-2; 11 positions agree with TRBD2. The germline gives CDR1 SGHNT, CDR2 YYREEE (reference sequence). V lost 3 bases, J lost 2 bases, and 3 bases stayed unmatched. The CDR3 covers 16 residues.

This clone appeared once. The chain's CDR3 is CASSSPGQYQETQYF. The CDR3 DNA reads TGTGCCAGCTCATCACCGGGACAGTACCAAGAGACCCAGTACTTC. The chain couples TRBV2 to TRBJ2-5; 7 bases agree with TRBD1. This CDR3 has 15 residues. Per the germline V gene, CDR1 is SNHLY and CDR2 is FYNNEI. V was clipped by 8 bases and J by 0 bases; unmatched bases: 9.

The chain uses TRBV5-1 and TRBJ1-5; D is perhaps TRBD1 (6 bases). The V end lost 0 bases, the J end lost 5 bases, and 12 bases lay between the germline ends. There are 15 residues in the CDR3. The germline gives CDR1 SGHRS, CDR2 YFSETQ. CDR3 region: CASSLGRGPDQPQHF. CDR3 DNA: TGCGCCAGCAGCTTGGGTCGGGGGCCGGATCAGCCCCAGCATTTT.

Of note for this clone: With a far larger clone one base away, a read error is the likely cause. The V call is TRBV19, the J call TRBJ1-5; 10 positions agree with TRBD1. The CDR3 contains 14 residues. The V segment lost 5 bases and the J segment 9 bases; nucleotides outside the gene matches: 7. Per the germline V gene, CDR1 is LNHDA and CDR2 is SQIVND (reference sequence). CDR3 in amino acids: CASSYGQGVRPQHF. The CDR3 nucleotides are TGTGCCAGTAGTTACGGACAGGGGGTTCGGCCCCAGCATTTT.

The chain couples TRBV9 to TRBJ2-2; D call uncertain. Trimming took 1 base from V and 6 from J, leaving 19 bases between them. CDR3 length: 17 residues. Per the germline V gene, CDR1 is SGDLS and CDR2 is YYNGEE. CDR3 amino acids: CASSVSPIGGEAGELFF. The CDR3 nucleotides are TGTGCCAGCAGCGTAAGCCCAATCGGCGGCGAGGCCGGGGAGCTGTTTTTT.

Only one count was recorded for this clone. The chain couples TRBV11-3 to TRBJ2-7; 10 nucleotides align to TRBD1. Per germline, CDR1 SGHNT and CDR2 YENEEA. The V gene end was trimmed by 2 bases and the J gene end by 3 bases; junction bases not matched to a gene: 4. The CDR3 runs 15 residues. The CDR3 sequence: CASSLRQGAFYEQYF. Written as DNA, the CDR3 is TGTGCCAGCAGCTTACGACAGGGGGCATTCTACGAGCAGTACTTC.

This chain connects TRBV7-9 to TRBJ2-7, with D possibly being TRBD2 (6 bases). The CDR3 covers 14 residues. V dropped 5 bases and J dropped 3 bases, with 14 bases sitting between them. The germline V gene encodes CDR1 SEHNR and CDR2 FQNEAQ (reference sequence). The CDR3 DNA reads TGTGCCAGCAGCCCGGGGGACCCCTTCTACGAGCAGTACTTC. This encodes CASSPGDPFYEQYF.

The genes are TRBV5-1 and TRBJ2-1; 8 positions agree with TRBD2. V dropped 0 bases and J dropped 2; count of bases not matched to a gene: 4. The CDR3 has 16 residues. Germline V gene sequence: CDR1 SGHRS, CDR2 YFSETQ. The CDR3: CASSLAGGAAYNEQFF. DNA for the CDR3: TGCGCCAGCAGCTTGGCCGGGGGGGCTGCCTACAATGAGCAGTTCTTC. The full variable domain, completed using reference TRBV5-1 and TRBJ2-1, is KAGVTQTPRYLIKTRGQQVTLSCSPISGHRSVSWYQQTPGQGLQFLFEYFSETQRNKGNFPGRFSGRQFSNSRSEMNVSTLELGDSALYLCASSLAGGAAYNEQFFGPGTRLTVL.

This chain uses TRBV7-2 with TRBJ2-7; D gene uncertain. This CDR3 spans 13 amino acids. Germline values: CDR1 SGHTA, CDR2 FQGNSA. Trimming removed 0 bases from V and 4 bases from J, with 7 bases in between. In nucleotides, the CDR3 is TGTGCCAGCAGCTTAGCTTCTCTTTACGAGCAGTACTTC. This codes for CASSLASLYEQYF.